Included here is one TCR beta chain sequence, with context. V shed 5 bases and J shed 6 bases, with 11 bases lying between them. The CDR3 runs to 14 residues. Germline assignment: CDR1 SEHNR and CDR2 FQNEAQ (reference sequence). These data are taken from a study of T cell clonotyping in hematopoietic cell transplantation. Method: immunoSEQ multiplex PCR; TCRdb's copy keeps in-frame clones and lacks some. The sample carries approximately 17,000 clones, 90% recorded once. The TCR sequence derives from a middle-aged man in good health. Some clones in this sample may be carry-over from other donors' samples. This chain uses TRBV7-9 with TRBJ1-6; D is possibly TRBD1 (5 bases). The material sequenced was peripheral blood mononuclear cells. The CDR3 is CASSPGQLNSPLHF. In DNA form, the CDR3 reads TGTGCCAGCAGCCCCGGACAACTTAATTCACCCCTCCACTTT.